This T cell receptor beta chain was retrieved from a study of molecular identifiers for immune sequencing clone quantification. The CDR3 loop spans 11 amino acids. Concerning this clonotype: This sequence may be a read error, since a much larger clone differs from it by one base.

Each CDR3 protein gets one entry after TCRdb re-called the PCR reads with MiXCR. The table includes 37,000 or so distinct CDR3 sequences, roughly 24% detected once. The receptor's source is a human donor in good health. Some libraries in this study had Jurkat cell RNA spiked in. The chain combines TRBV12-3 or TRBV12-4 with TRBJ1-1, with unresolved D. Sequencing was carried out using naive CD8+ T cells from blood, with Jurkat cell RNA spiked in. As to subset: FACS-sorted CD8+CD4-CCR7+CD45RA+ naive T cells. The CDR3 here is CAGSLKREAFF. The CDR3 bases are TGTGCCGGCAGTTTGAAACGGGAAGCTTTCTTT.